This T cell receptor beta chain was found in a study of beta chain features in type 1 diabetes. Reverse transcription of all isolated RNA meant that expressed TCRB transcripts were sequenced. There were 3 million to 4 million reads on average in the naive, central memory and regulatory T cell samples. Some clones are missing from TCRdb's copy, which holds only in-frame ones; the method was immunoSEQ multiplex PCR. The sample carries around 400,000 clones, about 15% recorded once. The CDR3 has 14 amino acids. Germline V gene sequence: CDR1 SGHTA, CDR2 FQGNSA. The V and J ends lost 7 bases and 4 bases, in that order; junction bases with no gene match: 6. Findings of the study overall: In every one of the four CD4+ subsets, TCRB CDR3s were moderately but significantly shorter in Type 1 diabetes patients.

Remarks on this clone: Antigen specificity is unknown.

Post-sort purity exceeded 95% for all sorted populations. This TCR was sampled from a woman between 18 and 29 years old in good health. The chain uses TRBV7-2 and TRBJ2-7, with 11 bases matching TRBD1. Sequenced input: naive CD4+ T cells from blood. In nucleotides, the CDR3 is TGTGCCAGCACTCTGGACAGGGGGCTTTACGAGCAGTACTTC. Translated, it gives CASTLDRGLYEQYF.